This T cell receptor (beta chain) was profiled in a study of CD8 T cells in Susac syndrome. Overall study: Treatment status at blood draw for the Susac syndrome patients was therapy-naive, corticosteroids, or intravenous immunoglobulin alone.

An amount of RNA that ranged from roughly 0.5 to 1 ug was reverse transcribed with random hexamers. With immunoSEQ multiplex PCR, TCR beta CDR3 was amplified across 54 Vbeta and 13 Jbeta. TCRdb re-called the immunoSEQ multiplex PCR reads with MiXCR, one entry per CDR3 protein. In the table there are about 150,000 distinct CDR3 sequences, roughly 96% of which are singletons. From germline, CDR1 is MGHRA and CDR2 YSYEKL. The length of the CDR3 is 15 residues. V lost 2 bases to trimming and J lost 2 bases; unmatched junction nucleotides: 5. The study, taken as a whole, reports: Clonal expansion did not appear in Susac syndrome CD4+ T cell repertoires.

Concerning this clonotype itself: Antigen unknown.

This sequence was found in a human donor with Susac syndrome. The sequenced material came from CD4+ T cells from PBMCs. V gene TRBV4-1 combines with J gene TRBJ1-1, with TRBD1 matching 7 bases. CDR3 nucleotides: TGCGCCAGCAGCCAATTGACAGGGATTAACACTGAAGCTTTCTTT. It translates to CASSQLTGINTEAFF.